The rows below give T cell receptor beta chains drawn from one sample of a study of cytomegalovirus exposure and HLA in healthy donors. Libraries were prepared by immunoSEQ multiplex PCR; TCRdb keeps only in-frame clonotypes and omits some of them. The table shows 100,000 to 150,000 clones, with about four fifths occurring only once. Input material: PBMCs. The receptors stem from a man aged 18 to 30 in good health and CMV-seronegative. CDR3s include the opening cysteine and the closing phenylalanine or tryptophan. A D gene is named only where the DNA matches it firmly. Part of the rows lack a size; the others show once, few, many or a class for expanded clones.

TRBD1	TRBV6-5	-	TRBJ1-1	CASSYLRQGNTEAFF	TGTGCCAGCAGTTACCTCCGACAGGGAAACACTGAAGCTTTCTTT
-	TRBV18	once	TRBJ1-5	CASSPNYRVSNQPQHF	TGTGCCAGCTCACCCAATTATAGAGTTAGCAATCAGCCCCAGCATTTT
TRBD1	TRBV6-1	-	TRBJ2-7	CASSDDGQGPYEQYF	TGTGCCAGCAGTGACGACGGACAGGGACCCTACGAGCAGTACTTC
TRBD2	TRBV5-1	-	TRBJ2-5	CASSLTGGPMETQYF	TGCGCCAGCAGCTTGACGGGGGGGCCAATGGAGACCCAGTACTTC
-	TRBV7-2	-	TRBJ1-1	CASSFPYTEAFF	TGTGCCAGCAGCTTTCCCTACACTGAAGCTTTCTTT
TRBD1	TRBV15	few	TRBJ1-5	CATSSEQGTNQPQHF	TGTGCCACCAGCAGCGAACAGGGGACGAATCAGCCCCAGCATTTT
-	TRBV7-2	-	TRBJ1-4	CASSIRHEKLFF	TGTGCCAGCAGCATCAGACACGAAAAACTGTTTTTT
-	TRBV6-5	-	TRBJ2-7	CASSYLGGYEQYF	TGTGCCAGCAGTTACTTGGGGGGCTACGAGCAGTACTTC
-	TRBV5-4	once	TRBJ2-3	CASSLLQGLMGTDTQYF	TGTGCCAGCAGCTTGTTGCAGGGGTTAATGGGGACAGATACGCAGTATTTT
-	TRBV5-1	-	TRBJ2-2	CASSIVSPSNTGELFF	TGCGCCAGCAGCATTGTGTCCCCCTCGAACACCGGGGAGCTGTTTTTT
-	TRBV15	-	TRBJ1-1	CATSRDSRGNTEAFF	TGTGCCACCAGCAGAGATTCACGGGGGAACACTGAAGCTTTCTTT
TRBD1	TRBV7-7	-	TRBJ2-3	CASSIDRGADTQYF	TGTGCTAGCAGCATAGACAGGGGGGCAGATACGCAGTATTTT
TRBD2	TRBV10-3	-	TRBJ2-3	CAISDGRGDTDTQYF	TGTGCCATCAGTGATGGACGGGGGGACACAGATACGCAGTATTTT
-	TRBV7-2	-	TRBJ2-7	CASSLEGRAAEEQYF	TGTGCCAGCAGCTTAGAGGGCAGGGCGGCTGAGGAGCAGTACTTC
-	TRBV28	-	TRBJ2-2	CASSFLYGELFF	TGTGCCAGCAGTTTTTTGTACGGGGAGCTGTTTTTT
-	TRBV18	-	TRBJ1-1	CASSPGMSGWNTEAFF	TGTGCCAGCTCGCCCGGGATGAGCGGGTGGAACACTGAAGCTTTCTTT
-	TRBV27	-	TRBJ1-6	CASSSPSGAGYNSPLHF	TGTGCCAGCAGTTCCCCCTCAGGGGCCGGTTATAATTCACCCCTCCACTTT
-	TRBV7-2	-	TRBJ1-3	CASTHRRTGNTIYF	TGTGCCAGCACCCATCGGAGGACTGGAAACACCATATATTTT
-	TRBV5-4	-	TRBJ2-7	CASSLGFRDSYEQYF	TGTGCCAGCAGCTTGGGGTTCAGGGACTCCTACGAGCAGTACTTC
-	TRBV5-1	-	TRBJ1-1	CASSRDTGFAEAFF	TGCGCCAGCAGCCGGGACACCGGTTTTGCTGAAGCTTTCTTT
-	TRBV25-1	-	TRBJ2-5	CASSEGSQETQYF	TGTGCCAGCAGTGAGGGCAGCCAGGAGACCCAGTACTTC
-	TRBV12-5	-	TRBJ1-1	CASGPPGRGTEAFF	TGTGCTAGTGGTCCTCCAGGCAGGGGAACTGAAGCTTTCTTT
TRBD1	TRBV28	-	TRBJ1-1	CASSSTGTGNTEAFF	TGTGCCAGCAGTTCGACCGGGACAGGGAACACTGAAGCTTTCTTT
TRBD2	TRBV10-3	few	TRBJ2-3	CAISERRGNTDTQYF	TGTGCCATCAGTGAACGGCGGGGGAATACAGATACGCAGTATTTT
TRBD2	TRBV6-5	-	TRBJ2-5	CASGTSTKTQYF	TGTGCCAGCGGGACTAGCACGAAGACCCAGTACTTC
-	TRBV4-3	-	TRBJ2-2	CASSQEGDIGNTGELFF	TGCGCCAGCAGCCAAGAGGGCGATATTGGAAACACCGGGGAGCTGTTTTTT
-	TRBV2	few	TRBJ1-5	CASSVSGVSNQPQHF	TGTGCCAGCAGTGTTTCAGGGGTTAGCAATCAGCCCCAGCATTTT
TRBD1	TRBV19	-	TRBJ1-1	CASSTGQGVGAFF	TGTGCCAGTAGTACGGGACAGGGTGTGGGAGCTTTCTTT
-	TRBV5-8	few	TRBJ1-4	CASSLAAPGLEKLFF	TGTGCCAGCAGCTTGGCCGCCCCAGGCCTGGAAAAACTGTTTTTT
-	TRBV5-6	few	TRBJ1-5	CASSTGTSAAQPQHF	TGTGCCAGCAGCACCGGGACAAGCGCGGCTCAGCCCCAGCATTTT
TRBD1	TRBV11-2	-	TRBJ2-7	CASSPMTGNYEQYF	TGTGCCAGCAGCCCGATGACAGGGAACTACGAGCAGTACTTC
TRBD1	TRBV7-8	-	TRBJ2-7	CASSSPGGQGTLEQYF	TGTGCCAGCAGCTCTCCCGGGGGACAGGGGACCCTTGAGCAGTACTTC
-	TRBV6-5	-	TRBJ2-7	CASSYSGGALSEQYF	TGTGCCAGCAGTTACTCGGGGGGGGCTCTGAGCGAGCAGTACTTC
TRBD1	TRBV7-6	-	TRBJ1-5	CASSPGQNQPQHF	TGTGCCAGCAGCCCGGGACAGAATCAGCCCCAGCATTTT
-	TRBV19	-	TRBJ2-1	CASSIRQYSYNEQFF	TGTGCCAGTAGTATCAGACAGTACTCCTACAATGAGCAGTTCTTC
TRBD1	TRBV30	-	TRBJ1-1	CAWSPNRGFVTEAFF	TGTGCCTGGAGTCCCAACAGGGGGTTTGTCACTGAAGCTTTCTTT
-	TRBV29-1	-	TRBJ1-4	CSVAGVGKLFF	TGCAGCGTTGCGGGGGTGGGAAAACTGTTTTTT
TRBD1	TRBV10-1	once	TRBJ1-1	CASRPGTANTEAFF	TGCGCCAGCAGACCCGGGACAGCGAACACTGAAGCTTTCTTT
-	TRBV6-5	-	TRBJ1-1	CASSSTGTEAFF	TGTGCCAGCAGCTCCACGGGGACTGAAGCTTTCTTT
TRBD2	TRBV27	-	TRBJ2-2	CASSPRGGLTGELFF	TGTGCCAGCAGTCCGCGGGGGGGCCTCACCGGGGAGCTGTTTTTT
-	TRBV4-3	-	TRBJ2-3	CASSQDNSADTQYF	TGCGCCAGCAGCCAAGATAACTCCGCAGATACGCAGTATTTT
TRBD2	TRBV18	once	TRBJ2-1	CASSPPGTSGGGEQFF	TGTGCCAGCTCACCTCCCGGGACTAGCGGGGGGGGTGAGCAGTTCTTC
TRBD1	TRBV14	-	TRBJ1-4	CASSQEVRTGGLYGEKLFF	TGTGCCAGCAGCCAAGAAGTCCGGACAGGGGGCCTATATGGTGAAAAACTGTTTTTT
TRBD2	TRBV4-3	few	TRBJ2-3	CASSQGLAGGPSTDTQYF	TGCGCCAGCAGCCAAGGACTAGCGGGGGGGCCTAGCACAGATACGCAGTATTTT
-	TRBV25-1	-	TRBJ2-7	CASSRPGTRSYEQYF	TGTGCCAGCAGTAGACCCGGGACACGGTCCTACGAGCAGTACTTC
-	TRBV9	-	TRBJ1-1	CASSEGVGGGADTEAFF	TGTGCCAGCAGCGAGGGGGTAGGGGGGGGCGCGGACACTGAAGCTTTCTTT
-	TRBV18	few	TRBJ1-3	CASSRGQGPGNTIYF	TGTGCCAGCTCACGGGGGCAGGGCCCTGGAAACACCATATATTTT
TRBD1	TRBV27	once	TRBJ2-3	CASSYRQGGASSSTDTQYF	TGTGCCAGCAGCTATAGACAGGGGGGCGCCAGCTCTAGCACAGATACGCAGTATTTT